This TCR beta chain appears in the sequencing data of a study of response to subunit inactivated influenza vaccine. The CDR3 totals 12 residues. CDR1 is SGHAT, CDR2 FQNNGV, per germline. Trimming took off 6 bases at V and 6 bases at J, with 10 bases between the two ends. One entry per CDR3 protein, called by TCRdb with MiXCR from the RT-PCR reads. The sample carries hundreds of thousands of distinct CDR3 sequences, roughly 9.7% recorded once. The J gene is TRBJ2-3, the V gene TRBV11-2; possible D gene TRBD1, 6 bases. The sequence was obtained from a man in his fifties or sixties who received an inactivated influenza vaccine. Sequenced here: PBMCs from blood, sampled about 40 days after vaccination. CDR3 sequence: CASSPGEDTQYF. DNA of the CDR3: TGTGCCAGCAGTCCAGGGGAGGATACGCAGTATTTT.